This T cell receptor beta chain was recorded in a study of T-cell reconstitution after alpha-beta-depleted transplantation in children. Trimming removed 0 bases at V and 2 bases at J, with 10 bases between. Germline V CDR1 and CDR2: DFQATT, SNEGSKA (reference sequence). This CDR3 comprises 14 residues. Researchers prepared the TCRbeta library using unique molecular identifiers, the study reports. TCRdb re-analysed the PCR reads in MiXCR, keeping a single row per CDR3 protein. Found here are 450,000 to 500,000 distinct CDR3 sequences, around 13% of them singletons; the top ten hold about 5.6%. This clonotype was seen more than once but under ten times.

This sequence originates from a human donor who donated a stem cell graft to a child with combined immunodeficiency. Source: PBMCs from the stem cell graft donor, taken from the stem cell graft. The chain couples TRBV20-1 to TRBJ2-5; no clear D. The CDR3 bases are TGCAGTGCTAGAGATTATACTGGGCAAGAGACCCAGTACTTC. Its translation is CSARDYTGQETQYF.